The present TCR beta chain was sequenced within a study of cytomegalovirus exposure and HLA in healthy donors. Comment on this clone: Its antigen is as yet unknown.

The CDR3 contains 15 residues. The V end was cut by 2 bases, the J end by 8 bases, with 18 bases between. Germline values: CDR1 MNHEY, CDR2 SVGAGI. Study outcomes and limitations: Altogether, more than 150 TCR beta chains were recorded as cytomegalovirus-associated.

Primers: 60 Vbeta forward and 13 Jbeta reverse. Sequencing was performed with immunoSEQ multiplex PCR; in TCRdb, only in-frame clones are kept and a portion is missing. The profile shows some 220,000 clones, around 83% of them singletons. The sequence derives from a girl aged 2 to 10 in good health and CMV-seronegative. The sequencing sample was made of PBMCs. The chain couples TRBV6-5 to TRBJ1-2; the D gene is possibly TRBD1 (5 bases). The CDR3 nucleotides are TGTGCCAGCAGTTACACCCCCTGGGGGGAGGGCGGCTACACCTTC. Amino acid sequence: CASSYTPWGEGGYTF.